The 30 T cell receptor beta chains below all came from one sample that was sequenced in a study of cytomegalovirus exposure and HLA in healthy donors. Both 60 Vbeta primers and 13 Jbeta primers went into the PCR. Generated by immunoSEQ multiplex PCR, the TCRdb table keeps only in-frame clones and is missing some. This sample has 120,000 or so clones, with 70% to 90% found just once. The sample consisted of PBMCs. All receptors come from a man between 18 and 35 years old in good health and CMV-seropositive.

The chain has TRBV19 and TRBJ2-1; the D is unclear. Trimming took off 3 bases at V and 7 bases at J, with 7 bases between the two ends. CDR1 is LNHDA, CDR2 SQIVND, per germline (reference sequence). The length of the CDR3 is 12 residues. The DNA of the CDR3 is TGTGCCAGTAGTATTCGAGCAAATGAGCAGTTCTTC. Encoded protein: CASSIRANEQFF.

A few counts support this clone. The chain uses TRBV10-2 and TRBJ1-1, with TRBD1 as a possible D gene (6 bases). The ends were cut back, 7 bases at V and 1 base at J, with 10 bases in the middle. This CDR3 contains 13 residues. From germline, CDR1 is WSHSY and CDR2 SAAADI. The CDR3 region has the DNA TGCGCCAGCACGCGACAGGCGAACACTGAAGCTTTCTTT. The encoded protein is CASTRQANTEAFF.

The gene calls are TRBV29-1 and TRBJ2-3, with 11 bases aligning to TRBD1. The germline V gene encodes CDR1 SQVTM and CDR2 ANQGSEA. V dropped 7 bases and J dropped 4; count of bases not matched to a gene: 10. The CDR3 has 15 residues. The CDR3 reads CSAAVGTGGADTQYF. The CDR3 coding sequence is TGCAGCGCCGCAGTCGGGACAGGGGGGGCAGATACGCAGTATTTT.

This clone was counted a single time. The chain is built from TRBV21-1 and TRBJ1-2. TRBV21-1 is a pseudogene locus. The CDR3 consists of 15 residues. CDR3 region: CASSNAREGNYGYTF. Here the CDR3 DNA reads TGTGCCAGCAGCAATGCGAGGGAGGGGAACTATGGCTACACCTTC.

CDR3 sequence (DNA): TGTGCCAGCAGCGCTGGGACTTCGGGAGATACGCAGTATTTT. Amino acid sequence: CASSAGTSGDTQYF. V usage is TRBV4-2 and J usage is TRBJ2-3; weak D call: TRBD2 (6 bases). Germline V gene lookup returns CDR1 LGHNA and CDR2 YNFKEQ. The CDR3 spans 14 residues. V dropped 5 bases and J dropped 5 bases, with 14 bases sitting between them.

This CDR3 reads CASSVDSYPTDTQYF. In DNA, the CDR3 is TGTGCCAGCAGCGTCGACAGTTACCCCACAGATACGCAGTATTTT. The V gene is TRBV9, the J gene TRBJ2-3; tentative D call: TRBD1 (5 bases). The CDR3 is made up of 15 amino acids. Germline V gene sequence: CDR1 SGDLS, CDR2 YYNGEE. The V end lost 2 bases, the J end lost 2 bases, and 12 bases lay between the germline ends.

This CDR3 reads CASSQDEYGVYKGYTF. CDR3 in DNA: TGCGCCAGCAGCCAAGATGAGTACGGGGTTTATAAAGGCTACACCTTC. The chain combines TRBV4-1 with TRBJ1-2; D not certain. The germline V gene has CDR1 MGHRA and CDR2 YSYEKL. Trimming cost V 0 bases and J 8 bases, with 19 bases left between them. CDR3 length equals 16 residues.

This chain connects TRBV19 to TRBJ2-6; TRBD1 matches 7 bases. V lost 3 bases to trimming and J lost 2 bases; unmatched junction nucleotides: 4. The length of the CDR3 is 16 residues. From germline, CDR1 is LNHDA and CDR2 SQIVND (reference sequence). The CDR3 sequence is CASSIGTAPGANVLTF. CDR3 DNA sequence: TGTGCCAGTAGTATTGGGACAGCCCCTGGGGCCAACGTCCTGACTTTC.

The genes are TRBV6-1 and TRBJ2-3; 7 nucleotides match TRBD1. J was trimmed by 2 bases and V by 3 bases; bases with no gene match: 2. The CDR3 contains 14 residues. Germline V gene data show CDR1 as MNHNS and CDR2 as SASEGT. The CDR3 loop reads CASSDRGFTDTQYF. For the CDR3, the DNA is TGTGCCAGCAGTGACAGGGGGTTCACAGATACGCAGTATTTT.

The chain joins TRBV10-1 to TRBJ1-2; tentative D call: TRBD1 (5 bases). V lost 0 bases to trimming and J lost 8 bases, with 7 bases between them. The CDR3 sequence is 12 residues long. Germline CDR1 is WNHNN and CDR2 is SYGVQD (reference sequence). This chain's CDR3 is CASSESGGGYTF. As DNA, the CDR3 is TGCGCCAGCAGTGAGTCGGGGGGGGGCTACACCTTC.

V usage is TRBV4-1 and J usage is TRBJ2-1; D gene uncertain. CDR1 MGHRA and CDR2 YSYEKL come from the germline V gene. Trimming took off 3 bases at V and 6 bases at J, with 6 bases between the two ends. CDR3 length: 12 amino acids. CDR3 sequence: CASSHEFNEQFF. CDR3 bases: TGCGCCAGCAGCCATGAGTTCAATGAGCAGTTCTTC.

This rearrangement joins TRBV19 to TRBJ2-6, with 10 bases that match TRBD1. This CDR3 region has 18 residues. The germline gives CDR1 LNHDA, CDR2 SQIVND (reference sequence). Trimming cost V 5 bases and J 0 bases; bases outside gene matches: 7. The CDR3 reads CASSGGQGSLSGANVLTF. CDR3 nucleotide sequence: TGTGCCAGTAGTGGGGGACAGGGGTCCCTCTCTGGGGCCAACGTCCTGACTTTC.

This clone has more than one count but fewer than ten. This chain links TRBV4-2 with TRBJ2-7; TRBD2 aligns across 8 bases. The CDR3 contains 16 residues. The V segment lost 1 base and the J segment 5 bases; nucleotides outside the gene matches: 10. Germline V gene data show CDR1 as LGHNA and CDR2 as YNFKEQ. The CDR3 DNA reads TGTGCCAGCAGCCAAGGGCTAGCGGGCGGGCCGGACGAGCAGTACTTC. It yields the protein CASSQGLAGGPDEQYF.

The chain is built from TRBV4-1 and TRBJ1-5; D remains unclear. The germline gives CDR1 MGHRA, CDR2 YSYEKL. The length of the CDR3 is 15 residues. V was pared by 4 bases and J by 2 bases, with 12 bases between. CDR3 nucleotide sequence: TGCGCCAGCAGCCCCGGCCACGAGGGCAATCAGCCCCAGCATTTT. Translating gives CASSPGHEGNQPQHF.

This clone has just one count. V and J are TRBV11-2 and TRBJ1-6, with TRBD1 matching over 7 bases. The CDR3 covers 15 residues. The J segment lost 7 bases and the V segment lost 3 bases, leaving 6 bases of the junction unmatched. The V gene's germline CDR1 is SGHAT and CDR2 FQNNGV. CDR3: CASSLTGLENSPLHF. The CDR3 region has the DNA TGTGCCAGCAGCTTGACAGGGCTAGAAAATTCACCCCTCCACTTT.

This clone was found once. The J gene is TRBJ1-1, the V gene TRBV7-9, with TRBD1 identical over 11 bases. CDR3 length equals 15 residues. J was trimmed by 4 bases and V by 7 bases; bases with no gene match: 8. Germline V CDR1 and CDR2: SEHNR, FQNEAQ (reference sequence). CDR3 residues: CASNPDRGLGTEAFF. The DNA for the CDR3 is TGTGCCAGCAACCCGGACAGGGGGCTCGGCACTGAAGCTTTCTTT.

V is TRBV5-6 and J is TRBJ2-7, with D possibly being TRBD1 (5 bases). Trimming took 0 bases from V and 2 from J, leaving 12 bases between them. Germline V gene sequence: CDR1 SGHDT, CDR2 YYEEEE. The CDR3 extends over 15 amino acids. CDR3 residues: CASSLGQQDPYEQYF. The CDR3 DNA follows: TGTGCCAGCAGCTTGGGACAGCAGGACCCCTACGAGCAGTACTTC.

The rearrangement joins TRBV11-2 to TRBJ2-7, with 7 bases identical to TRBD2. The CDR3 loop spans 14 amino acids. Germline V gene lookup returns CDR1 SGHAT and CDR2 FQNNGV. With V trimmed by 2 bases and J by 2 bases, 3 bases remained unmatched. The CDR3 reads CASSLRTRAYEQYF. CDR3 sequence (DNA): TGTGCCAGCAGCTTAAGGACTAGAGCCTACGAGCAGTACTTC.

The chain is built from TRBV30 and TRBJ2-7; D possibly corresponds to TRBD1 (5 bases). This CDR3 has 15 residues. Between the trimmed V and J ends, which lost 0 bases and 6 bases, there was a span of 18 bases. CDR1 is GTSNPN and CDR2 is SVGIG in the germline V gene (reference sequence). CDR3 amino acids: CAWSVPGNWLGEQYF. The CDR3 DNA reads TGTGCCTGGAGTGTTCCAGGGAATTGGCTTGGCGAGCAGTACTTC. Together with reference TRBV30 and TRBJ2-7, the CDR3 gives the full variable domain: SQTIHQWPATLVQPVGSPLSLECTVEGTSNPNLYWYRQAAGRGLQLLFYSVGIGQISSEVPQNLSASRPQDRQFILSSKKLLLSDSGFYLCAWSVPGNWLGEQYFGPGTRLTVT.

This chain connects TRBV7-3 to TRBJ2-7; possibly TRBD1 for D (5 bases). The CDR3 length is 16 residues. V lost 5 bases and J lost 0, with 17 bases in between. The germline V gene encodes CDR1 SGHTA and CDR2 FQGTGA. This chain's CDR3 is CASSLTPTVGSYEQYF. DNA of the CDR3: TGTGCCAGCAGCCTTACCCCGACAGTAGGCTCCTACGAGCAGTACTTC.

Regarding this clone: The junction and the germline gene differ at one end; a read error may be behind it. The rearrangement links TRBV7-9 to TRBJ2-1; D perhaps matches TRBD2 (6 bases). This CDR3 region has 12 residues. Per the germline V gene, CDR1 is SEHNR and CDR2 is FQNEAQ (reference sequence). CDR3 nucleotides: TGTTCCAGCAGCCATACGGGACTCGAGCAGTTCTTC. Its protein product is CSSSHTGLEQFF. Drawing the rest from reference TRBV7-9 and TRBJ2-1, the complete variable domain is DTGVSQNPRHKITKRGQNVTFRCDPISEHNRLYWYRQTLGQGPEFLTYFQNEAQLEKSRLLSDRFSAERPKGSFSTLEIQRTEQGDSAMYLCSSSHTGLEQFFGPGTRLTVL.

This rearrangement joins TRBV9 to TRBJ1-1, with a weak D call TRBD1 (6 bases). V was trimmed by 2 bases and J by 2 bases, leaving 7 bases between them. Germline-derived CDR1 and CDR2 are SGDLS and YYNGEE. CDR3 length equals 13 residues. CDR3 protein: CASSVDSNTEAFF. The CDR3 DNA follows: TGTGCCAGCAGCGTGGACAGTAACACTGAAGCTTTCTTT.

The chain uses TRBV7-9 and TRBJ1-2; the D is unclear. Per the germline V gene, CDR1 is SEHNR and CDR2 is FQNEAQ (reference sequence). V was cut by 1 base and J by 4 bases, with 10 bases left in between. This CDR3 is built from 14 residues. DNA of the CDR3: TGTGCCAGCAGCTTAGAGGACTGGGGCTATGGCTACACCTTC. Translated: CASSLEDWGYGYTF. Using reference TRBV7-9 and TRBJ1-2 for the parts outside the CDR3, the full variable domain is DTGVSQNPRHKITKRGQNVTFRCDPISEHNRLYWYRQTLGQGPEFLTYFQNEAQLEKSRLLSDRFSAERPKGSFSTLEIQRTEQGDSAMYLCASSLEDWGYGYTFGSGTRLTVV.

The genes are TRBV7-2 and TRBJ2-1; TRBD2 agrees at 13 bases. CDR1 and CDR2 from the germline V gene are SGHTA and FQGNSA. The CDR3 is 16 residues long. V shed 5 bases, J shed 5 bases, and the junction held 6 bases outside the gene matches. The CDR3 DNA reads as TGTGCCAGCAGCCCCACTAGCGGGGGGGCACACAATGAGCAGTTCTTC. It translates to CASSPTSGGAHNEQFF.

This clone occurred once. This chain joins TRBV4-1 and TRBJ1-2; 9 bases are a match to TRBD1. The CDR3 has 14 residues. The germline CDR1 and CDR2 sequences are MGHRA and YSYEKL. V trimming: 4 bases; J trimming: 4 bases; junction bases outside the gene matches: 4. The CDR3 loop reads CASSRPGQGYGYTF. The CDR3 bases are TGCGCCAGCAGCCGCCCGGGACAGGGCTATGGCTACACCTTC.

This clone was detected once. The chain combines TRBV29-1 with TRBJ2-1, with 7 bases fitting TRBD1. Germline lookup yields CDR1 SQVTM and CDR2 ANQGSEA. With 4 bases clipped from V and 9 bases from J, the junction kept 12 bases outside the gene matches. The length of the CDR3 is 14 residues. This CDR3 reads CSVAGGFPLGEQFF. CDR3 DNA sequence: TGCAGCGTTGCAGGGGGTTTTCCCTTAGGTGAGCAGTTCTTC.

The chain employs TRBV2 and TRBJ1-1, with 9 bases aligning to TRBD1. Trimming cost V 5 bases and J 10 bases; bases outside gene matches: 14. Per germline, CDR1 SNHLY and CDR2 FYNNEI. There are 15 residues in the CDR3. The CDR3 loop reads CASSKDRGRVGPAFF. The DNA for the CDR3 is TGTGCCAGCAGTAAGGACAGGGGCCGGGTTGGCCCAGCTTTCTTT.

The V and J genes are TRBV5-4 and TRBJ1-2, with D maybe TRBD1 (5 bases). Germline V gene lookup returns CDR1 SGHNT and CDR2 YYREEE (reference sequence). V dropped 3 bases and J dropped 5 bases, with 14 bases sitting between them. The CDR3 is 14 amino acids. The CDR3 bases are TGTGCCAGCAGCTCCCTAGTTGGGGCTTATGGCTACACCTTC. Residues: CASSSLVGAYGYTF.

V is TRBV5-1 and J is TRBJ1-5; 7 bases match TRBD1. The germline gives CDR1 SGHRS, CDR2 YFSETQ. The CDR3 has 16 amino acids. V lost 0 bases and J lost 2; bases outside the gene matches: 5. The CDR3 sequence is CASSLGTGAGNQPQHF. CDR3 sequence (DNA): TGCGCCAGCAGCTTGGGGACAGGTGCGGGCAATCAGCCCCAGCATTTT.

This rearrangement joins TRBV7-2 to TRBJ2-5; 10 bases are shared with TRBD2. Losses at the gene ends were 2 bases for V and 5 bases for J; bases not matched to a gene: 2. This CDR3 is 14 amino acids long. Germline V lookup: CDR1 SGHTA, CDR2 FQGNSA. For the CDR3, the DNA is TGTGCCAGCAGCTTAACTAGCGGGAAGGAGACCCAGTACTTC. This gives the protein CASSLTSGKETQYF.